This T cell receptor (beta chain) was identified in a study of blood T cell repertoires in COVID-19. Study information: Some COVID-19 samples were acute and others convalescent; all came from the United States, Italy and Spain. The analysed material was cDNA or gDNA that came from T cells, B-cell-depleted T cells, or PBMCs.

Under the authors' procedure: Quantification of nucleated cells was approximated via reference gene primer amplification. Method: immunoSEQ multiplex PCR; TCRdb's copy keeps in-frame clones and lacks some. The V and J calls and clone size are taken from that table; D and trimming were inferred from the DNA. This table holds around 59,000 clones, 70% to 80% found once. The TCR was taken from a man older than 75 with acute or convalescent COVID-19. Sequenced: peripheral blood.

The DNA of the CDR3 is TGTGCCAGCAGTTCGGACAGGGCCTCGTATCAGCCCCAGCATTTT. Translated, it gives CASSSDRASYQPQHF. The V and J genes are TRBV27 and TRBJ1-5; 8 positions agree with TRBD1. Unmatched junction bases numbered 7, after V lost 4 bases and J lost 5 bases. The CDR3 extends over 15 amino acids. Per germline, CDR1 MNHEY and CDR2 SMNVEV (reference sequence).